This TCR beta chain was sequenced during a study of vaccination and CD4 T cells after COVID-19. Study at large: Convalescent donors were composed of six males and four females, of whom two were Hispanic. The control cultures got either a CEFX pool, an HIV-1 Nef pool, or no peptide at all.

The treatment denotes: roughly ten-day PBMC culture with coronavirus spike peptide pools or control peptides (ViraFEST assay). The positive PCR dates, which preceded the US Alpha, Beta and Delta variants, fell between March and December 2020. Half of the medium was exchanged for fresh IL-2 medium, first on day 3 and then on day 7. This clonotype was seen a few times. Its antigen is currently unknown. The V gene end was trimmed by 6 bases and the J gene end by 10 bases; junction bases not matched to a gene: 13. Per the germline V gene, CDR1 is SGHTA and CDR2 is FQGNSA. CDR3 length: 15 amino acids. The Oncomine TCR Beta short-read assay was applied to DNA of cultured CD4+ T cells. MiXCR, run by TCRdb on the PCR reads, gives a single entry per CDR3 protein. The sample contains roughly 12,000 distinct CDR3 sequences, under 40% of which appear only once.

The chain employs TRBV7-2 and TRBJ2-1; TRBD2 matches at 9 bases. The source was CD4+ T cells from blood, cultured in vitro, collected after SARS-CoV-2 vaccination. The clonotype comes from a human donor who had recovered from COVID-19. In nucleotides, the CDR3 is TGTGCCAGCAGTTTCACCTATAGCGGGAGAGGCGAGCAGTTCTTC. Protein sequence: CASSFTYSGRGEQFF.